These 20 T cell receptor beta chains originate from one sample sequenced in a study of cytomegalovirus exposure and HLA in healthy donors. Sequencing was performed with immunoSEQ multiplex PCR; in TCRdb, only in-frame clones are kept and a portion is missing. The data contain around 150,000 clones, approximately 84% of them singletons. What was sequenced was PBMCs. Receptors were obtained from a man aged 25-40 years in good health and CMV-seropositive.

The chain uses TRBV11-2 and TRBJ2-3; no clear D. The CDR3 extends over 15 amino acids. Germline-derived CDR1 and CDR2 are SGHAT and FQNNGV. V was trimmed by 3 bases and J by 1 base, leaving 11 bases between them. CDR3 sequence reads: CASSFRVRGTDTQYF. Written as DNA, the CDR3 is TGTGCCAGCAGCTTTAGAGTACGGGGCACAGATACGCAGTATTTT.

The V gene is TRBV7-2, the J gene TRBJ1-2; maybe TRBD1 (5 bases). CDR1 SGHTA and CDR2 FQGNSA come from the germline V gene. The length of the CDR3 is 13 residues. The V end was cut by 5 bases, the J end by 8 bases, with 15 bases between. CDR3 nucleotides: TGTGCCAGCAGCCTCCGTCTGGGGCCGGGCTACACCTTC. Protein: CASSLRLGPGYTF.

This rearrangement joins TRBV4-3 to TRBJ2-2, with 7 nucleotides matching TRBD2. Germline V gene lookup returns CDR1 LGHNA and CDR2 YSLEER. The CDR3 contains 17 residues. V was clipped by 2 bases and J by 7 bases; unmatched bases: 13. CDR3 DNA sequence: TGCGCCAGCAGCCAAAAAGGGGCTGGGGAGGGGAACGGGGAGCTGTTTTTT. The encoded protein is CASSQKGAGEGNGELFF.

This clone was seen repeatedly, ten times or more. The rearrangement joins TRBV11-3 to TRBJ2-7; 8 nucleotides agree with TRBD2. Looked up from germline, CDR1 is SGHNT and CDR2 is YENEEA. The CDR3 contains 14 residues. The ends lost 4 bases at V and 7 bases at J; junction bases unmatched: 9. In DNA, the CDR3 is TGTGCCAGCAGCTGGCGGGGGGCTAACCAAGAGCAGTACTTC. Protein sequence: CASSWRGANQEQYF.

This clone was observed a handful of times. The gene calls are TRBV4-1 and TRBJ1-2; D gene uncertain. V gave up 0 bases and J gave up 8 bases, with 10 bases separating them. Looked up from germline, CDR1 is MGHRA and CDR2 is YSYEKL. The CDR3 runs to 13 residues. For the CDR3, the DNA is TGCGCCAGCAGCCAAGAACGAGGGTTCGGCTACACCTTC. The encoded protein is CASSQERGFGYTF.

This clone was seen just once. This chain links TRBV7-9 with TRBJ2-7; tentative D call: TRBD1 (6 bases). V gave up 7 bases and J gave up 0 bases, with 19 bases separating them. The CDR3 has 16 residues. CDR1 is SEHNR, CDR2 FQNEAQ, per germline (reference sequence). CDR3 DNA sequence: TGTGCCAGCACCCGAGGAAAGGGGACATTCTCCTACGAGCAGTACTTC. Encoded protein: CASTRGKGTFSYEQYF.

The chain uses TRBV6-5 and TRBJ1-2; 10 nucleotides line up with TRBD1. CDR1 is MNHEY, CDR2 SVGAGI, per germline. V was pared by 6 bases and J by 6 bases, with 4 bases of the junction left unmatched. The CDR3 is 13 residues long. CDR3 DNA: TGTGCCAGCAGCCGAGGACAGGGGGATGGCTACACCTTC. Its protein is CASSRGQGDGYTF.

This clone was seen a single time. CDR3 in amino acids: CATSRARAGGANEQFF. The CDR3 coding sequence is TGTGCCACCAGCAGAGCACGAGCGGGGGGGGCCAATGAGCAGTTCTTC. This chain uses TRBV15 with TRBJ2-1, with 10 bases matching TRBD2. Germline V gene data show CDR1 as LNHNV and CDR2 as YYDKDF (reference sequence). Trimming took 1 base from V and 6 from J; bases not matched to a gene: 6. The CDR3 totals 16 residues.

This clone rates as medium-sized. The chain joins TRBV6-6 to TRBJ1-1; possible D gene TRBD1, 5 bases. Trimming left V 1 base short and J 10 bases short, with 16 bases between. This CDR3 region has 14 residues. Germline V gives CDR1 MNHNY, CDR2 SVGAGI (reference sequence). The CDR3 sequence is CASSYLEGRRGAFF. The CDR3 region has the DNA TGTGCCAGCAGTTACTTGGAGGGCCGGAGGGGAGCTTTCTTT.

This chain connects TRBV29-1 to TRBJ2-4; 8 bases fit TRBD1. Losses at the gene ends were 4 bases for V and 5 bases for J; bases not matched to a gene: 13. This CDR3 spans 16 amino acids. Germline-derived CDR1 and CDR2 are SQVTM and ANQGSEA. In nucleotides, the CDR3 is TGCAGCGTTGTTAGGGGTCTCGACAGGGGCGAAAACATTCAGTACTTC. It yields the protein CSVVRGLDRGENIQYF.

The V call is TRBV2, the J call TRBJ1-2; 11 bases fit TRBD1. Germline values: CDR1 SNHLY, CDR2 FYNNEI. This CDR3 is built from 14 residues. V trimming: 6 bases; J trimming: 1 base; junction bases outside the gene matches: 1. CDR3 in amino acids: CASRGQGVNYGYTF. DNA of the CDR3: TGTGCCAGCAGGGGACAGGGGGTTAACTATGGCTACACCTTC. Looking up the rest from reference TRBV2 and TRBJ1-2 gives the full variable domain: EPEVTQTPSHQVTQMGQEVILRCVPISNHLYFYWYRQILGQKVEFLVSFYNNEISEKSEIFDDQFSVERPDGSNFTLKIRSTKLEDSAMYFCASRGQGVNYGYTFGSGTRLTVV.

The CDR3 DNA sequence: TGTGCCAGCAGTGAGGGACAGGGAGAGTACTACGAGCAGTACTTC. This encodes CASSEGQGEYYEQYF. The chain joins TRBV2 to TRBJ2-7, with TRBD1 identical over 9 bases. The CDR3 is 15 amino acids. V shed 3 bases, J shed 3 bases, and the junction held 6 bases outside the gene matches. From germline, CDR1 is SNHLY and CDR2 FYNNEI.

This clone turned up a few times. The genes are TRBV6-1 and TRBJ1-5, with unresolved D. The V gene lost 4 bases and the J gene lost 0 bases, with 10 bases spanning the gap. Germline lookup yields CDR1 MNHNS and CDR2 SASEGT. The CDR3 runs to 15 residues. CDR3 in DNA: TGTGCCAGCAGTGCTCCAGGTACTAGCAATCAGCCCCAGCATTTT. The encoded protein is CASSAPGTSNQPQHF.

The chain links TRBV2 to TRBJ2-5; 9 positions agree with TRBD2. From germline, CDR1 is SNHLY and CDR2 FYNNEI. V lost 6 bases to trimming and J lost 7 bases; unmatched junction nucleotides: 9. The CDR3 extends over 14 amino acids. CDR3 region: CASSAGTSSGTQYF. In nucleotides, the CDR3 is TGTGCCAGCAGCGCTGGGACTAGCTCTGGGACCCAGTACTTC.

The rearrangement links TRBV11-2 to TRBJ1-4; TRBD1 is a possible D gene (5 bases). The germline CDR1 and CDR2 sequences are SGHAT and FQNNGV. Trimming removed 5 bases at V and 4 bases at J, with 14 bases between. This CDR3 has 15 residues. CDR3 coding DNA: TGTGCCAGCAGCCCAGGGCCCGGTAATAATGAAAAACTGTTTTTT. Translation: CASSPGPGNNEKLFF.

This chain connects TRBV2 to TRBJ1-4; 7 bases are shared with TRBD1. The CDR3 loop spans 14 amino acids. The V and J ends lost 6 bases and 8 bases, in that order; junction bases with no gene match: 9. The germline V gene has CDR1 SNHLY and CDR2 FYNNEI. The CDR3 sequence is CASRPTGMREKLFF. The DNA of the CDR3 is TGTGCCAGCAGGCCGACAGGGATGAGGGAAAAACTGTTTTTT.

The chain carries TRBV29-1 and TRBJ2-5; no reliable D call. This CDR3 has 13 residues. V was pared by 0 bases and J by 5 bases, with 10 bases between. CDR1 is SQVTM and CDR2 is ANQGSEA in the germline V gene. The chain's CDR3 is CSVEDVVAETQYF. In DNA form, the CDR3 reads TGCAGCGTTGAAGACGTGGTTGCGGAGACCCAGTACTTC. Complete variable domain (other parts from reference TRBV29-1 and TRBJ2-5): SAVISQKPSRDICQRGTSLTIQCQVDSQVTMMFWYRQQPGQSLTLIATANQGSEATYESGFVIDKFPISRPNLTFSTLTVSNMSPEDSSIYLCSVEDVVAETQYFGPGTRLLVL.

This clone was found a few times. V usage is TRBV7-6 and J usage is TRBJ2-7; D unresolved. This CDR3 region has 14 residues. The V end lost 1 base, the J end lost 0 bases, and 7 bases lay between the germline ends. CDR1 and CDR2 (germline): SGHVS, FNYEAQ. CDR3 coding DNA: TGTGCCAGCAGCTTAGAGTTTAGCTCCTACGAGCAGTACTTC. Translated: CASSLEFSSYEQYF.

In its sample, this clone was seen a few times. The chain combines TRBV7-2 with TRBJ1-4; a weak D match, TRBD1 (5 bases). This CDR3 comprises 14 residues. The ends were cut back, 2 bases at V and 7 bases at J, with 11 bases in the middle. Germline lookup yields CDR1 SGHTA and CDR2 FQGNSA. As DNA, the CDR3 is TGTGCCAGCAGCTTACCGGGGAGGGGTGAAAAACTGTTTTTT. Protein product: CASSLPGRGEKLFF. Drawing the rest from reference TRBV7-2 and TRBJ1-4, the complete variable domain is GAGVSQSPSNKVTEKGKDVELRCDPISGHTALYWYRQSLGQGLEFLIYFQGNSAPDKSGLPSDRFSAERTGGSVSTLTIQRTQQEDSAVYLCASSLPGRGEKLFFGSGTQLSVL.

For the CDR3, the DNA is TGTGCCAGCAGTGTGCGCAATGAGCAGTTCTTC. Its protein is CASSVRNEQFF. The chain is built from TRBV2 and TRBJ2-1; D is unclear. CDR1 SNHLY and CDR2 FYNNEI come from the germline V gene. V lost 4 bases and J lost 6, with 4 bases in between. The CDR3 is 11 amino acids.